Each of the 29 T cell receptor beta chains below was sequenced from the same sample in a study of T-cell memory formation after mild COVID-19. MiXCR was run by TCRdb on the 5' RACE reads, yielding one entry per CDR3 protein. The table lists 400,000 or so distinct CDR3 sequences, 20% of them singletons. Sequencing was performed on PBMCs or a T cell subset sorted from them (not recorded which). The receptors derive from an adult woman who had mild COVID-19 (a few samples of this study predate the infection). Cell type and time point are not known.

The CDR3 reads CAWSEDIGYNEQFF. Here the CDR3 DNA reads TGTGCCTGGAGTGAGGATATAGGCTACAATGAGCAGTTCTTC. This chain uses TRBV30 with TRBJ2-1; the D is unclear. The germline CDR1 and CDR2 sequences are GTSNPN and SVGIG (reference sequence). This CDR3 spans 14 amino acids. The V gene lost 1 base and the J gene lost 3 bases, with 10 bases spanning the gap.

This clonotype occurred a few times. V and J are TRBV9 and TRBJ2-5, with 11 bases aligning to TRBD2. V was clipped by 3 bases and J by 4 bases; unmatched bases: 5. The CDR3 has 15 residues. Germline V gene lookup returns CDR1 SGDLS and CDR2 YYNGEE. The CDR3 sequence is CASSGSGGAGETQYF. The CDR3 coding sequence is TGTGCCAGCAGCGGTAGCGGGGGGGCCGGAGAGACCCAGTACTTC.

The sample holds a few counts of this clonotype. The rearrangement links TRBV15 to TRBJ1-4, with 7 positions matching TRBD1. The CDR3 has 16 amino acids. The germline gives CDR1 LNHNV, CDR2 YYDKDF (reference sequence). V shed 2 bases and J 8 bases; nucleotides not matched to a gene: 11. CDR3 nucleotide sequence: TGTGCCACCAGCAGACCGACAGGGCCCCGGGGCGAAAAACTGTTTTTT. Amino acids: CATSRPTGPRGEKLFF.

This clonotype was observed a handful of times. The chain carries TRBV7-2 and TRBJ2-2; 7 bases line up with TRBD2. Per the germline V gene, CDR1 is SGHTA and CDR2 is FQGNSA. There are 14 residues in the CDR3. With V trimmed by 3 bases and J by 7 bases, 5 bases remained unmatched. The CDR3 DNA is TGTGCCAGCAGCTTGAGGGTAGCGGGCGGGGAGCTGTTTTTT. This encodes CASSLRVAGGELFF.

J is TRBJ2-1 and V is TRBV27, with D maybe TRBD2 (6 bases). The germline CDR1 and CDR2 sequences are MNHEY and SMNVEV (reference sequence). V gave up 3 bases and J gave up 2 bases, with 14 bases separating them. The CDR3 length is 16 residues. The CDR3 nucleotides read TGTGCCAGCAGTTTCAGTACGGGAGCAGCCTACAATGAGCAGTTCTTC. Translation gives CASSFSTGAAYNEQFF.

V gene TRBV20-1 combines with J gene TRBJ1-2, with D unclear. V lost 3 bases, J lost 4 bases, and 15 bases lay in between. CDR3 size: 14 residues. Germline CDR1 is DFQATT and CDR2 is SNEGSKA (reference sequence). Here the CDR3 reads CSARSLPILYGYTF. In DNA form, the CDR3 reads TGCAGTGCTAGGAGTTTGCCCATACTCTATGGCTACACCTTC.

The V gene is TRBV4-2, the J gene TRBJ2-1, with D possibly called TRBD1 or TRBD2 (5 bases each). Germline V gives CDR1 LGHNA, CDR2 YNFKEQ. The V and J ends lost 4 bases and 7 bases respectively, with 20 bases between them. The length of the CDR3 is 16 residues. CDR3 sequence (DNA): TGTGCCAGCAGCCGAGAGGGGAGCGGCTTCTCTAATGAGCAGTTCTTC. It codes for CASSREGSGFSNEQFF.

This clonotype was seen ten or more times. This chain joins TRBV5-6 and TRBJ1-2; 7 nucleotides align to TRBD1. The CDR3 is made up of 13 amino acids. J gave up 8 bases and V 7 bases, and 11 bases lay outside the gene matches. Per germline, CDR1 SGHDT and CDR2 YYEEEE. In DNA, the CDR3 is TGTGCCAGCTCACTTCGACAGGGTGACGGCTACACCTTC. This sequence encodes CASSLRQGDGYTF.

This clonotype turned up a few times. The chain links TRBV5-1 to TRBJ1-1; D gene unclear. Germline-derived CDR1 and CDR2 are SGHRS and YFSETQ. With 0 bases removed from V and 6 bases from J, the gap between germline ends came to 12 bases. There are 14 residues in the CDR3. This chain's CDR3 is CASSLGQPGSEAFF. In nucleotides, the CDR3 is TGCGCCAGCAGCTTGGGACAACCGGGCTCTGAAGCTTTCTTT.

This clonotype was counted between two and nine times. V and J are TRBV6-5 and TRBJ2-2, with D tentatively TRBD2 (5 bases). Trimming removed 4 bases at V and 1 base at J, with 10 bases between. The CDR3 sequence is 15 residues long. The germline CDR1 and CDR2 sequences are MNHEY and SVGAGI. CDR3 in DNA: TGTGCCAGCAGTTTGAGCGGCGGGAACACCGGGGAGCTGTTTTTT. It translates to CASSLSGGNTGELFF.

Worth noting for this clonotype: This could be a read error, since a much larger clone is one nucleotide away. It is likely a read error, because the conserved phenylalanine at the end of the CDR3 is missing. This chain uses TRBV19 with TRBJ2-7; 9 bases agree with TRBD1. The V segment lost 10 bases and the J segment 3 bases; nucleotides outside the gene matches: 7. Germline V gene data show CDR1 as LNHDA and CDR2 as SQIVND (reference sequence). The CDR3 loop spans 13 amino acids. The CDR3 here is CATRPGQGYEQYL. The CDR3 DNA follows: TGTGCCACGCGACCGGGACAGGGCTACGAGCAGTACTTA.

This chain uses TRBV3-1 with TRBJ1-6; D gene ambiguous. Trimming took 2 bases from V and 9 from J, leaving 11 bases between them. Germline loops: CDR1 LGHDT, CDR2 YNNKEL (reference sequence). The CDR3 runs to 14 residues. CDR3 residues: CASSQRSRGSPLHF. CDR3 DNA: TGTGCCAGCAGCCAAAGGAGCCGGGGTTCACCCCTCCACTTT.

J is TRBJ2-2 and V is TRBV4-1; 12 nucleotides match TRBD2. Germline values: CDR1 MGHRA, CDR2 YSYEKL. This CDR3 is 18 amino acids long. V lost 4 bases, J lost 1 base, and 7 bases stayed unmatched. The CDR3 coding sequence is TGCGCCAGCAGCCCCCGTTCACTAGCGGGGGGGAACACCGGGGAGCTGTTTTTT. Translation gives CASSPRSLAGGNTGELFF.

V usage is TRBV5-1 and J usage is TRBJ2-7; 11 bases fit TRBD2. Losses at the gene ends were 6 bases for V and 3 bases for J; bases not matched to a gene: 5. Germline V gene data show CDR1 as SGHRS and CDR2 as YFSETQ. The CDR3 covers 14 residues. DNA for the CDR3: TGCGCCAGCACCCGAGGGACTAGCGGCTACGAGCAGTACTTC. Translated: CASTRGTSGYEQYF. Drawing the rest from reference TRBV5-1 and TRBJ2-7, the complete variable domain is KAGVTQTPRYLIKTRGQQVTLSCSPISGHRSVSWYQQTPGQGLQFLFEYFSETQRNKGNFPGRFSGRQFSNSRSEMNVSTLELGDSALYLCASTRGTSGYEQYFGPGTRLTVT.

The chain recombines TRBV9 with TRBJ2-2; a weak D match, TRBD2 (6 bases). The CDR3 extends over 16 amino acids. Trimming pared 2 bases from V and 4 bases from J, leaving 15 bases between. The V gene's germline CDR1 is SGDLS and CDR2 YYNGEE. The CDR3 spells CASSVSGTSLTGELFF. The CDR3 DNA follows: TGTGCCAGCAGCGTTTCCGGGACTTCTCTCACCGGGGAGCTGTTTTTT.

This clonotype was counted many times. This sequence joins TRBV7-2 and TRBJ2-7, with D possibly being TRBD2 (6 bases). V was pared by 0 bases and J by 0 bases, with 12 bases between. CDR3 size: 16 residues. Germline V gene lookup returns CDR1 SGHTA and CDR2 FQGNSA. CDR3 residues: CASSLAAGPPSYEQYF. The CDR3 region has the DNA TGTGCCAGCAGCTTAGCGGCGGGGCCGCCCTCCTACGAGCAGTACTTC.

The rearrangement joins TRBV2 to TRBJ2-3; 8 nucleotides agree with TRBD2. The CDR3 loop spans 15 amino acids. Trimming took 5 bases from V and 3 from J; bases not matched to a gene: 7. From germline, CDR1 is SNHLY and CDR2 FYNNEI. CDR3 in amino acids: CASSPGLVGTDTQYF. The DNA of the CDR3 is TGTGCCAGCAGTCCGGGACTAGTAGGTACAGATACGCAGTATTTT.

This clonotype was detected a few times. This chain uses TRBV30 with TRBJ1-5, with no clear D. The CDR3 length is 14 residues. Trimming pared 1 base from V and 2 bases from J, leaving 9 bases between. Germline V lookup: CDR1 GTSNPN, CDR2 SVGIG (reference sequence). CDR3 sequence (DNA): TGTGCCTGGAGTGGAGACGTGGGCAATCAGCCCCAGCATTTT. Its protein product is CAWSGDVGNQPQHF.

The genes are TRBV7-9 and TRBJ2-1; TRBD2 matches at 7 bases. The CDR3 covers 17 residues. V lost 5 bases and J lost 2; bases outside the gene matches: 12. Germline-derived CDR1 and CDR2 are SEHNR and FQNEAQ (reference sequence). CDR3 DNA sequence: TGTGCCAGCAGCCCCCGACTTGCGGGAGCGGCCTACAATGAGCAGTTCTTC. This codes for CASSPRLAGAAYNEQFF. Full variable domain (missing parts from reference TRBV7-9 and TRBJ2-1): DTGVSQNPRHKITKRGQNVTFRCDPISEHNRLYWYRQTLGQGPEFLTYFQNEAQLEKSRLLSDRFSAERPKGSFSTLEIQRTEQGDSAMYLCASSPRLAGAAYNEQFFGPGTRLTVL.

As DNA, the CDR3 is TGTGCCACCAGTGACCCCGCCGGGTACCGAGAGACCCAGTACTTC. Its translation: CATSDPAGYRETQYF. The V and J genes are TRBV24-1 and TRBJ2-5; D remains ambiguous. V lost 4 bases, J lost 4 bases, and 15 bases lay in between. This CDR3 is 15 amino acids long. CDR1 is KGHDR, CDR2 SFDVKD, per germline.

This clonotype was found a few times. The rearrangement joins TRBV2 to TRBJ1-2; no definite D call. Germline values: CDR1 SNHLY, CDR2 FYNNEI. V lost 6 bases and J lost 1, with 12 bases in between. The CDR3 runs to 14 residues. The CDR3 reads CASRRAFLNYGYTF. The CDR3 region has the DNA TGTGCCAGCAGAAGGGCGTTCCTTAACTATGGCTACACCTTC.

DNA of the CDR3: TGTGCCAGCAGCTTAGGGACAGGGGGTAATAGCAATCAGCCCCAGCATTTT. Amino acid sequence: CASSLGTGGNSNQPQHF. The rearrangement joins TRBV11-2 to TRBJ1-5; TRBD1 matches at 10 bases. The V gene's germline CDR1 is SGHAT and CDR2 FQNNGV. With 1 base clipped from V and 0 bases from J, the junction kept 3 bases outside the gene matches. The CDR3 length is 17 residues.

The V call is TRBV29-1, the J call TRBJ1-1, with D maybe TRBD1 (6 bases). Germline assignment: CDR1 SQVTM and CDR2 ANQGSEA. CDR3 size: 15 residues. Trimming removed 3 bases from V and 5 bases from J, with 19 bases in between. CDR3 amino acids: CSVDVLAGERTEAFF. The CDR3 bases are TGCAGCGTTGATGTCCTAGCAGGGGAAAGGACTGAAGCTTTCTTT.

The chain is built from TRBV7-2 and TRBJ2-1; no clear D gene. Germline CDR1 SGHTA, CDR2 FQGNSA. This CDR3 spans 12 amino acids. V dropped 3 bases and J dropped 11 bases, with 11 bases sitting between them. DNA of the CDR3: TGTGCCAGCAGCTTTGGGTTAGGCCAGCAGTTCTTC. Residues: CASSFGLGQQFF. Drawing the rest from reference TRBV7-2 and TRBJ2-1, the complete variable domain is GAGVSQSPSNKVTEKGKDVELRCDPISGHTALYWYRQSLGQGLEFLIYFQGNSAPDKSGLPSDRFSAERTGGSVSTLTIQRTQQEDSAVYLCASSFGLGQQFFGPGTRLTVL.

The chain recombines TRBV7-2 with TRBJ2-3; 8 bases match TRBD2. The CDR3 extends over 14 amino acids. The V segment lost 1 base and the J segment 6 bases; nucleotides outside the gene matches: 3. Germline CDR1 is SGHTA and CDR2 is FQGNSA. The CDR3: CASSLGGGRDTQYF. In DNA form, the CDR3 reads TGTGCCAGCAGCTTAGGCGGGGGGCGTGATACGCAGTATTTT.

The CDR3 bases are TGTGCCACCAGCAGAGAGGACAGCGGAAACACCATATATTTT. Its protein product is CATSREDSGNTIYF. The chain uses TRBV15 and TRBJ1-3, with D maybe TRBD1 (6 bases). The CDR3 is made up of 14 amino acids. Germline V lookup: CDR1 LNHNV, CDR2 YYDKDF (reference sequence). The V gene lost 0 bases and the J gene lost 4 bases, with 7 bases spanning the gap.

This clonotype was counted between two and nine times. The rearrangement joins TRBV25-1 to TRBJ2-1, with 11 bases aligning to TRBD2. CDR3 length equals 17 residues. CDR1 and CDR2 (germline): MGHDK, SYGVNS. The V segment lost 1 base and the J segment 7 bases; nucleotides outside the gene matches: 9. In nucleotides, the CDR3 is TGTGCCAGCAGTGAATCGGCGTGGCTAGCGGGAGGTAATGAGCAGTTCTTC. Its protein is CASSESAWLAGGNEQFF.

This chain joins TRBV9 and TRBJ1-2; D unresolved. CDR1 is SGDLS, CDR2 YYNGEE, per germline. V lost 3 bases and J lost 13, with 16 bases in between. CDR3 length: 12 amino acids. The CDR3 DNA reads TGTGCCAGCAGCGCCCCCCGCCGTCTTCGCACCTTC. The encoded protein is CASSAPRRLRTF.

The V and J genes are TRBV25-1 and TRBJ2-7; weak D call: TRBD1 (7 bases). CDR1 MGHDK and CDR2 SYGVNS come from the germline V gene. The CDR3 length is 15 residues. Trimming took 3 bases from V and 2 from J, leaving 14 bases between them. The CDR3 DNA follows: TGTGCCAGCAGTGAGGCGGGACAGATCACCTACGAGCAGTACTTC. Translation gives CASSEAGQITYEQYF.